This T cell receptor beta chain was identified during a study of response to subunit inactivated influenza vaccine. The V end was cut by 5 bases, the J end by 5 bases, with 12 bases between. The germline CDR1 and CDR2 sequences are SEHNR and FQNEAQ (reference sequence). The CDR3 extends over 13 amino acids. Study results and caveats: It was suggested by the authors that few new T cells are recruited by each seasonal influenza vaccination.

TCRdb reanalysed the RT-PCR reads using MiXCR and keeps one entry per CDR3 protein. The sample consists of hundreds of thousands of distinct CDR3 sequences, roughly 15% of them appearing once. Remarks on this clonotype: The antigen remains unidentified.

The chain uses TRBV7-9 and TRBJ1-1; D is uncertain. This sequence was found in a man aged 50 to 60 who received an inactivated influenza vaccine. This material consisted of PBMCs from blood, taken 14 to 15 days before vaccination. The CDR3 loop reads CASSPWEGTEAFF. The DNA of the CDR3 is TGTGCCAGCAGCCCGTGGGAAGGGACTGAAGCTTTCTTT. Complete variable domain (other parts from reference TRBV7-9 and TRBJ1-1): DTGVSQNPRHKITKRGQNVTFRCDPISEHNRLYWYRQTLGQGPEFLTYFQNEAQLEKSRLLSDRFSAERPKGSFSTLEIQRTEQGDSAMYLCASSPWEGTEAFFGQGTRLTVV.